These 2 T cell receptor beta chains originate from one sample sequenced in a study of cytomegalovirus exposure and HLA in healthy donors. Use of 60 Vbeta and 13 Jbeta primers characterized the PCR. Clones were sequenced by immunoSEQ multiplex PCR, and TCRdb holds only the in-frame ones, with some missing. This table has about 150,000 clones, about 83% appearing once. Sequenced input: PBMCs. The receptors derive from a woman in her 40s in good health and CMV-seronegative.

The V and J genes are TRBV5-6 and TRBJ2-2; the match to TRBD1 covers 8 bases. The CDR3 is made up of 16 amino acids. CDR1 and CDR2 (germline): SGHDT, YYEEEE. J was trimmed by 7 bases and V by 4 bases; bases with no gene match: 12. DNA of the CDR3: TGTGCCAGCAGCCCTAGGGCAGGGGGCGCGGGCGGGGAGCTGTTTTTT. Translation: CASSPRAGGAGGELFF.

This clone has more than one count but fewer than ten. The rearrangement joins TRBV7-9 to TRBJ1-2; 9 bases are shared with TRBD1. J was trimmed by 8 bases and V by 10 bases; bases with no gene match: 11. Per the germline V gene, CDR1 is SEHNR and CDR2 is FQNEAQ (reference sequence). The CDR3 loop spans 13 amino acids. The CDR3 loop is CAILDRGLLGYTF. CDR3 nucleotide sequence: TGTGCCATTCTGGACAGGGGACTCTTGGGCTACACCTTC.